These 29 T cell receptor beta chains were all obtained from the same sample, sequenced in a study of spatial heterogeneity in lung cancer. Time point here: blood at routine non-recurrence follow-up after resection. MiXCR was run by TCRdb on the 5' RACE reads, yielding one entry per CDR3 protein. This table has about 43,000 distinct CDR3 sequences, 22% appearing once. The sequencing here drew on PBMCs, taken at follow-up. The origin of the receptors is a female donor with early-stage non-small cell lung cancer.

This clonotype was observed a handful of times. The chain carries TRBV5-1 and TRBJ2-1; 8 bases are shared with TRBD2. J gave up 9 bases and V 0 bases, and 8 bases lay outside the gene matches. CDR1 is SGHRS, CDR2 YFSETQ, per germline. CDR3 length: 15 amino acids. DNA for the CDR3: TGCGCCAGCAGCTTGGCGAGCGGGAGTACCGGTGAGCAGTTCTTC. It is translated as CASSLASGSTGEQFF.

The J gene is TRBJ1-2, the V gene TRBV15, with unresolved D. The CDR3 extends over 14 amino acids. Per the germline V gene, CDR1 is LNHNV and CDR2 is YYDKDF (reference sequence). Trimming left V 0 bases short and J 0 bases short, with 5 bases between. The chain's CDR3 is CATSRDSANYGYTF. CDR3 nucleotide sequence: TGTGCCACCAGCAGAGATAGCGCTAACTATGGCTACACCTTC. The variable domain in full, with the rest retrieved from reference TRBV15 and TRBJ1-2, is DAMVIQNPRYQVTQFGKPVTLSCSQTLNHNVMYWYQQKSSQAPKLLFHYYDKDFNNEADTPDNFQSRRPNTSFCFLDIRSPGLGDTAMYLCATSRDSANYGYTFGSGTRLTVV.

This clonotype was counted only a few times. V gene TRBV10-3 combines with J gene TRBJ2-3; D unclear. The CDR3 is 13 residues long. Germline values: CDR1 ENHRY, CDR2 SYGVKD. V lost 11 bases, J lost 0 bases, and 12 bases lay in between. CDR3 loop: CAGSSASTDTQYF. DNA of the CDR3: TGTGCCGGATCCTCCGCTAGCACAGATACGCAGTATTTT.

The V gene is TRBV5-4, the J gene TRBJ2-5, with 10 bases fitting TRBD2. CDR3 length: 16 residues. CDR1 and CDR2 (germline): SGHNT, YYREEE (reference sequence). J gave up 1 base and V 3 bases, and 6 bases lay outside the gene matches. In nucleotides, the CDR3 is TGTGCCAGCAGCTCACCGGGACTAGCGACCCAAGAGACCCAGTACTTC. It is translated as CASSSPGLATQETQYF.

The genes are TRBV20-1 and TRBJ2-7; a weak D match, TRBD1 (6 bases). V lost 1 base to trimming and J lost 0 bases, with 13 bases between them. There are 15 residues in the CDR3. Looked up from germline, CDR1 is DFQATT and CDR2 is SNEGSKA (reference sequence). The CDR3 DNA sequence: TGCAGTGCTAGAGTACGAGACAGGTTCTCCTACGAGCAGTACTTC. It yields the protein CSARVRDRFSYEQYF.

The chain carries TRBV4-2 and TRBJ1-5, with D hard to call. CDR1 and CDR2 (germline): LGHNA, YNFKEQ. The germline V and J ends were trimmed by 1 base and 1 base, with 5 bases remaining between them. CDR3 length: 14 residues. CDR3: CASSQAQSNQPQHF. The CDR3 DNA sequence: TGTGCCAGCAGCCAAGCTCAGAGCAATCAGCCCCAGCATTTT.

The CDR3 DNA reads TGTGCCAGCAGCCCGACGAGTAATTCACCCCTCCACTTT. This translates into CASSPTSNSPLHF. The rearrangement links TRBV12-3 or TRBV12-4 to TRBJ1-6; D is unresolved. The CDR3 contains 13 residues. The V and J ends lost 6 bases and 6 bases respectively, with 9 bases between them.

This chain connects TRBV5-1 to TRBJ2-6; TRBD2 matches at 11 bases. Germline V CDR1 and CDR2: SGHRS, YFSETQ. The CDR3 totals 17 residues. V shed 4 bases, J shed 2 bases, and the junction held 5 bases outside the gene matches. CDR3 amino acids: CASSRGLAAPGANVLTF. CDR3 coding DNA: TGCGCCAGCAGCCGGGGACTAGCGGCGCCTGGGGCCAACGTCCTGACTTTC.

This clonotype was seen many times. The CDR3 here is CASGTASTYNEQFF. CDR3 sequence (DNA): TGTGCCAGCGGGACGGCGAGCACCTACAATGAGCAGTTCTTC. The rearrangement joins TRBV11-2 to TRBJ2-1; tentatively, D is TRBD1 or TRBD2 (5 bases each). The V end lost 8 bases, the J end lost 2 bases, and 13 bases lay between the germline ends. Germline CDR1 is SGHAT and CDR2 is FQNNGV. The CDR3 runs to 14 residues.

The chain employs TRBV29-1 and TRBJ2-2; possible D gene TRBD2, 6 bases. CDR1 and CDR2 from the germline V gene are SQVTM and ANQGSEA. V shed 6 bases and J shed 3 bases, with 11 bases lying between them. This CDR3 region has 13 residues. CDR3 sequence: CSVLKRDTGELFF. The CDR3 bases are TGCAGCGTCCTTAAGCGGGACACCGGGGAGCTGTTTTTT.

This clonotype was detected once. A much larger clone lies a single base off, so this may be a read error. V and J are TRBV7-3 and TRBJ2-7, with TRBD2 as a possible D gene (6 bases). The CDR3 is 17 amino acids. Looked up from germline, CDR1 is SGHTA and CDR2 is FQGTGA. CDR3 region: CASSLKGGGSGHYEKYF. CDR3 DNA: TGTGCCAGCAGCTTAAAAGGTGGAGGTAGCGGACACTACGAGAAGTACTTC.

This clonotype was found many times. This rearrangement joins TRBV10-3 to TRBJ1-1, with a tentative D call TRBD1 (5 bases). This CDR3 contains 11 residues. Trimming pared 3 bases from V and 6 bases from J, leaving 5 bases between. In germline, CDR1 is ENHRY, CDR2 SYGVKD. As DNA, the CDR3 is TGTGCCATCAGTGAACAGGCTGAAGCTTTCTTT. It is translated as CAISEQAEAFF.

Comment on this clonotype: A much larger clone differs by one base, so this may be a read error. Here the CDR3 omits its conserved ending phenylalanine or tryptophan, so a read error is the likely source. The CDR3 loop reads CASSPPTSGVTYYNEQFY. Written as DNA, the CDR3 is TGTGCCAGCAGCCCTCCGACTAGCGGAGTGACCTACTACAATGAGCAGTTCTAC. The J gene is TRBJ2-1, the V gene TRBV14; 9 nucleotides line up with TRBD2. Germline values: CDR1 SGHDN, CDR2 FVKESK. The CDR3 has 18 amino acids. V gave up 4 bases and J gave up 3 bases; unmatched junction bases: 13.

This clonotype occurred many times. The genes are TRBV7-2 and TRBJ2-1; no clear D. Germline V gene data show CDR1 as SGHTA and CDR2 as FQGNSA. CDR3 length equals 15 residues. V lost 5 bases to trimming and J lost 2 bases, with 13 bases between them. The CDR3 DNA reads TGTGCCAGCAGCCGACGCACGGACCCCTACAATGAGCAGTTCTTC. Translating it yields CASSRRTDPYNEQFF. The entire variable domain, with the rest obtained from reference TRBV7-2 and TRBJ2-1, is as follows: GAGVSQSPSNKVTEKGKDVELRCDPISGHTALYWYRQSLGQGLEFLIYFQGNSAPDKSGLPSDRFSAERTGGSVSTLTIQRTQQEDSAVYLCASSRRTDPYNEQFFGPGTRLTVL.

Only a few counts were recorded for this clonotype. The chain uses TRBV10-3 and TRBJ2-7; 9 nucleotides align to TRBD1. The CDR3 covers 12 residues. Per germline, CDR1 ENHRY and CDR2 SYGVKD. Germline trimming cut 10 bases from V and 2 bases from J; bases unmatched to any gene: 3. This chain's CDR3 is CASRQGAYEQYF. As DNA, the CDR3 is TGTGCCAGCAGACAGGGGGCCTACGAGCAGTACTTC.

The table lists this clonotype with many counts. The chain uses TRBV11-2 and TRBJ2-1; TRBD2 agrees at 8 bases. CDR1 is SGHAT, CDR2 FQNNGV, per germline. The CDR3 is 14 residues long. Losses at the gene ends were 4 bases for V and 7 bases for J; bases not matched to a gene: 6. CDR3 protein: CASSWAGGANEQFF. The CDR3 region has the DNA TGTGCCAGCAGCTGGGCCGGGGGGGCGAATGAGCAGTTCTTC.

The V gene is TRBV5-1, the J gene TRBJ2-5, with D perhaps matching TRBD1 (5 bases). CDR1 SGHRS and CDR2 YFSETQ come from the germline V gene. Trimming removed 6 bases at V and 5 bases at J, with 20 bases between. The CDR3 contains 15 residues. Here the CDR3 DNA reads TGCGCCAGCAAGAATGGGGCGGCCGATGTGGAGACCCAGTACTTC. Translated: CASKNGAADVETQYF.

The J gene is TRBJ1-1, the V gene TRBV3-1; D might be TRBD1 (5 bases). V was pared by 0 bases and J by 0 bases, with 17 bases between. The CDR3 is 18 amino acids. Germline V CDR1 and CDR2: LGHDT, YNNKEL (reference sequence). The chain's CDR3 is CASSQEIILQGMNTEAFF. CDR3 bases: TGTGCCAGCAGCCAAGAGATAATTTTGCAGGGTATGAACACTGAAGCTTTCTTT.

This clonotype was seen ten or more times. This chain joins TRBV11-2 and TRBJ2-7; tentatively, D is TRBD2 (6 bases). V was pared by 5 bases and J by 0 bases, with 23 bases between. CDR3 length: 18 residues. In germline, CDR1 is SGHAT, CDR2 FQNNGV. The CDR3 spells CASSISHPTSPDSYEQYF. CDR3 nucleotides: TGTGCCAGCAGCATCAGCCATCCCACTAGCCCAGACTCCTACGAGCAGTACTTC.

This clonotype came up a few times. The V and J genes are TRBV20-1 and TRBJ1-1, with D possibly TRBD1 on 6 matching bases. Germline V CDR1 and CDR2: DFQATT, SNEGSKA (reference sequence). The CDR3 extends over 15 amino acids. The ends were cut back, 6 bases at V and 5 bases at J, with 22 bases in the middle. In nucleotides, the CDR3 is TGCAGTGCCCCGCACCCGGGGGGGGCGCGTACTGAAGCTTTCTTT. It encodes CSAPHPGGARTEAFF.

About this clonotype itself: A read error is possible here, since a much larger clone lies one base away. The V call is TRBV20-1, the J call TRBJ2-1; D is unclear. Per germline, CDR1 DFQATT and CDR2 SNEGSKA (reference sequence). The CDR3 sequence is 11 residues long. With 6 bases removed from V and 6 bases from J, the gap between germline ends came to 9 bases. The CDR3 spells CSAVAFNEQFF. The CDR3 DNA follows: TGCAGTGCCGTGGCCTTCAATGAGCAGTTCTTC.

A word on this clonotype: A junction boundary mismatches the germline segment, possibly from a read error. The rearrangement uses TRBV7-2 and TRBJ2-7; 11 bases map to TRBD2. CDR3 length equals 15 residues. The germline V gene has CDR1 SGHTA and CDR2 FQGNSA. DNA of the CDR3: TGTGCCAACAGCCGTACTAGCGGGAGTTTCTACGAGCAGTACTTC. It codes for CANSRTSGSFYEQYF.

This clonotype was counted at least ten times. The chain employs TRBV6-5 and TRBJ1-3; TRBD1 matches at 8 bases. The CDR3 contains 15 residues. The V gene end was trimmed by 2 bases and the J gene end by 2 bases; junction bases not matched to a gene: 2. Germline V gives CDR1 MNHEY, CDR2 SVGAGI. The CDR3 DNA follows: TGTGCCAGCAGTTACCAGGGGGCGCCTGGAAACACCATATATTTT. This gives the protein CASSYQGAPGNTIYF.

The genes are TRBV12-3 or TRBV12-4 and TRBJ2-7; D unresolved. The V and J ends lost 5 bases and 0 bases respectively, with 14 bases between them. The CDR3 length is 15 residues. The CDR3 DNA is TGTGCCAGCAGTCTCGGCGACCCCGGCTCCTACGAGCAGTACGTC. Translated: CASSLGDPGSYEQYV.

The J gene is TRBJ2-5, the V gene TRBV20-1; TRBD1 matches 10 bases. The CDR3 sequence is 16 residues long. V lost 1 base, J lost 3 bases, and 8 bases stayed unmatched. Per the germline V gene, CDR1 is DFQATT and CDR2 is SNEGSKA (reference sequence). The CDR3 loop reads CSARAATGGTEETQYF. The DNA of the CDR3 is TGCAGTGCTAGAGCTGCGACAGGGGGCACGGAAGAGACCCAGTACTTC.

This chain links TRBV7-9 with TRBJ1-1; D not certain. The CDR3 extends over 15 amino acids. The V end was cut by 2 bases, the J end by 0 bases, with 10 bases between. Germline V CDR1 and CDR2: SEHNR, FQNEAQ (reference sequence). The CDR3 DNA follows: TGTGCCAGCAGCTTAAATAGTCCCTTGAACACTGAAGCTTTCTTT. The encoded protein is CASSLNSPLNTEAFF.

The rearrangement uses TRBV14 and TRBJ1-6; D call uncertain. From germline, CDR1 is SGHDN and CDR2 FVKESK. This CDR3 contains 12 residues. V was clipped by 5 bases and J by 10 bases, with 9 bases between them. The CDR3: CASSIEGSPLHF. The CDR3 nucleotides are TGTGCCAGCAGCATAGAGGGCTCACCCCTCCACTTT.

There are a few counts of this clonotype. The V call is TRBV9, the J call TRBJ1-1; D not certain. V lost 5 bases to trimming and J lost 1 base, with 9 bases between them. Germline CDR1 reads SGDLS; CDR2 reads YYNGEE. This CDR3 spans 13 amino acids. The CDR3 loop reads CASSQTPNTEAFF. In nucleotides, the CDR3 is TGTGCCAGCAGTCAGACACCGAACACTGAAGCTTTCTTT.

This clonotype has a handful of counts. This chain joins TRBV18 and TRBJ1-1, with 7 positions matching TRBD1. J lost 5 bases, V lost 8 bases, and 8 bases had no gene match. This CDR3 has 13 amino acids. Germline-derived CDR1 and CDR2 are KGHSH and LQKENI. This CDR3 is CASLLEGATEAFF. The CDR3 DNA sequence: TGTGCCAGCCTACTCGAGGGGGCGACTGAAGCTTTCTTT.